This is a list of T cell receptor beta chains from one sample in a study of blood T cell repertoires in COVID-19. The assay was immunoSEQ multiplex PCR, and TCRdb's table has in-frame clones only and misses some. The sample comprises fewer than 400,000 clones, approximately 84% of which are singletons, and 3.5% to 5% rests with the top ten. Sequencing was carried out using PBMCs or T cells enriched from blood (not recorded which). The receptor source for this set is a man in his thirties or forties who had recovered from COVID-19. Each CDR3 is given with its conserved first and last residue. The order of the fields is CDR3 protein, CDR3 DNA, CDR3 length, D gene, V gene, J gene, clone size. D genes are given only for firm matches. Rows may omit the clone size; those that give it use once, few, many or a size class.

CDR3 protein: CASSNRTDIYGYTF; CDR3 DNA: TGTGCCAGCAGCAACAGGACGGACATCTATGGCTACACCTTC; CDR3 length: 14; D gene: -; V gene: TRBV27; J gene: TRBJ1-2; clone size: -
CDR3 protein: CASSQGEKLFF; CDR3 DNA: TGTGCCAGCAGCCAGGGAGAAAAACTGTTTTTT; CDR3 length: 11; D gene: -; V gene: TRBV11-3; J gene: TRBJ1-4; clone size: -
CDR3 protein: CASSSGIGGGNEQFF; CDR3 DNA: TGTGCCAGCAGCTCTGGGATAGGGGGCGGGAATGAGCAGTTCTTC; CDR3 length: 15; D gene: TRBD1; V gene: TRBV11-3; J gene: TRBJ2-1; clone size: -
CDR3 protein: CATSRDRGGFYGYTF; CDR3 DNA: TGTGCCACCAGCAGAGATAGGGGGGGCTTCTATGGCTACACCTTC; CDR3 length: 15; D gene: -; V gene: TRBV15; J gene: TRBJ1-2; clone size: -
CDR3 protein: CASSWGRPTDTQYF; CDR3 DNA: TGTGCCAGCAGTTGGGGGAGGCCCACAGATACGCAGTATTTT; CDR3 length: 14; D gene: -; V gene: TRBV7-2; J gene: TRBJ2-3; clone size: -
CDR3 protein: CASSPGTSGGETQYF; CDR3 DNA: TGTGCTAGCAGCCCCGGAACTAGCGGGGGAGAGACCCAGTACTTC; CDR3 length: 15; D gene: TRBD2; V gene: TRBV7-7; J gene: TRBJ2-5; clone size: -
CDR3 protein: CASRGTGRTGELFF; CDR3 DNA: TGTGCCAGCAGAGGGACAGGGCGCACCGGGGAGCTGTTTTTT; CDR3 length: 14; D gene: TRBD1; V gene: TRBV6-4; J gene: TRBJ2-2; clone size: once
CDR3 protein: CASSQTQGQPYF; CDR3 DNA: TGTGCCAGCAGCCAAACCCAGGGACAGCCTTACTTC; CDR3 length: 12; D gene: TRBD1; V gene: TRBV3-1/TRBV3-2; J gene: TRBJ2-5; clone size: -
CDR3 protein: CASGGGAANYGYTF; CDR3 DNA: TGCGCCAGCGGCGGAGGGGCCGCTAACTATGGCTACACCTTC; CDR3 length: 14; D gene: -; V gene: TRBV5-1; J gene: TRBJ1-2; clone size: few
CDR3 protein: CASSPSWGANEQFF; CDR3 DNA: TGTGCCAGCAGCCCCAGCTGGGGCGCCAATGAGCAGTTCTTC; CDR3 length: 14; D gene: -; V gene: TRBV7-2; J gene: TRBJ2-1; clone size: -
CDR3 protein: CASSKQGITDTQYF; CDR3 DNA: TGTGCCAGCAGCAAACAGGGTATTACAGATACGCAGTATTTT; CDR3 length: 14; D gene: -; V gene: TRBV6-5; J gene: TRBJ2-3; clone size: -
CDR3 protein: CASSLRGSLSYEQYF; CDR3 DNA: TGCGCCAGCAGCCTCAGGGGGTCCCTCTCCTACGAGCAGTACTTC; CDR3 length: 15; D gene: TRBD1; V gene: TRBV5-1; J gene: TRBJ2-7; clone size: -
CDR3 protein: CASSPLWWESSYEQYF; CDR3 DNA: TGTGCCAGCAGCCCCTTATGGTGGGAGAGCTCCTACGAGCAGTACTTC; CDR3 length: 16; D gene: -; V gene: TRBV7-2; J gene: TRBJ2-7; clone size: -
CDR3 protein: CAWSKDYSMVNEQFF; CDR3 DNA: TGTGCCTGGAGTAAGGACTATAGTATGGTCAATGAGCAGTTCTTC; CDR3 length: 15; D gene: -; V gene: TRBV30; J gene: TRBJ2-1; clone size: -
CDR3 protein: CASSLGLGTGVSYEQYF; CDR3 DNA: TGTGCCAGCAGCTTAGGACTCGGGACAGGGGTCTCCTACGAGCAGTACTTC; CDR3 length: 17; D gene: TRBD1; V gene: TRBV11-2; J gene: TRBJ2-7; clone size: -
CDR3 protein: CASSQNEGIPQHF; CDR3 DNA: TGTGCCAGCAGCCAAAACGAGGGAATCCCCCAGCATTTT; CDR3 length: 13; D gene: -; V gene: TRBV28; J gene: TRBJ1-5; clone size: -
CDR3 protein: CASSLGGPGGYTF; CDR3 DNA: TGTGCCAGCAGCTTAGGGGGGCCCGGGGGCTACACCTTC; CDR3 length: 13; D gene: -; V gene: TRBV11-2; J gene: TRBJ1-2; clone size: -
CDR3 protein: CAFTTGARKDTQYF; CDR3 DNA: TGTGCCTTTACTACAGGGGCCCGCAAGGATACGCAGTATTTT; CDR3 length: 14; D gene: TRBD1; V gene: TRBV30; J gene: TRBJ2-3; clone size: -
CDR3 protein: CASSSGLAGSDTQYF; CDR3 DNA: TGTGCCAGCAGTTCGGGGTTAGCGGGGTCAGATACGCAGTATTTT; CDR3 length: 15; D gene: TRBD2; V gene: TRBV6-5; J gene: TRBJ2-3; clone size: -
CDR3 protein: CASQGDTQYF; CDR3 DNA: TGTGCCAGCCAGGGTGATACGCAGTATTTT; CDR3 length: 10; D gene: -; V gene: TRBV12-3/TRBV12-4; J gene: TRBJ2-3; clone size: -
CDR3 protein: CASSSPEGISTSVESYEQYF; CDR3 DNA: TGTGCCAGCAGTTCACCCGAAGGCATATCGACTAGCGTAGAATCCTACGAGCAGTACTTC; CDR3 length: 20; D gene: TRBD2; V gene: TRBV7-8; J gene: TRBJ2-7; clone size: -
CDR3 protein: CASSLLGSGRKDTGELFF; CDR3 DNA: TGTGCCAGCAGCTTATTGGGTAGCGGGAGGAAAGACACCGGGGAGCTGTTTTTT; CDR3 length: 18; D gene: TRBD2; V gene: TRBV7-9; J gene: TRBJ2-2; clone size: -
CDR3 protein: CASSFSLPNEQFF; CDR3 DNA: TGTGCCAGCAGCTTTAGCCTACCGAATGAGCAGTTCTTC; CDR3 length: 13; D gene: -; V gene: TRBV5-4; J gene: TRBJ2-1; clone size: -
CDR3 protein: CASSGTSGSRYEQYF; CDR3 DNA: TGTGCCAGCAGCGGGACTAGCGGGAGTAGGTACGAGCAGTACTTC; CDR3 length: 15; D gene: TRBD2; V gene: TRBV13; J gene: TRBJ2-7; clone size: -
CDR3 protein: CASSSVGLSSYEQYF; CDR3 DNA: TGTGCCAGCAGTTCCGTGGGGCTTAGCTCCTACGAGCAGTACTTC; CDR3 length: 15; D gene: -; V gene: TRBV28; J gene: TRBJ2-7; clone size: -
CDR3 protein: CASSQGGVAVNYGYTF; CDR3 DNA: TGTGCCAGCAGCCAAGGGGGCGTGGCAGTTAACTATGGCTACACCTTC; CDR3 length: 16; D gene: -; V gene: TRBV4-2; J gene: TRBJ1-2; clone size: -
CDR3 protein: CASSPRVTSGGNEQFF; CDR3 DNA: TGTGCCAGCTCACCAAGGGTAACCAGCGGGGGCAATGAGCAGTTCTTC; CDR3 length: 16; D gene: TRBD2; V gene: TRBV18; J gene: TRBJ2-1; clone size: -
CDR3 protein: CASRTNHEQFF; CDR3 DNA: TGTGCCAGCAGAACTAATCATGAGCAGTTCTTC; CDR3 length: 11; D gene: -; V gene: TRBV28; J gene: TRBJ2-1; clone size: -
CDR3 protein: CASSPRRSGAYEQYF; CDR3 DNA: TGTGCCAGCAGCCCCCGGCGTAGCGGGGCCTACGAGCAGTACTTC; CDR3 length: 15; D gene: TRBD2; V gene: TRBV14; J gene: TRBJ2-7; clone size: -
CDR3 protein: CASRVSGQGGYEQYF; CDR3 DNA: TGTGCCAGCAGAGTCTCGGGACAGGGAGGCTACGAGCAGTACTTC; CDR3 length: 15; D gene: TRBD1; V gene: TRBV27; J gene: TRBJ2-7; clone size: -
CDR3 protein: CSATDLGGYTF; CDR3 DNA: TGCAGTGCTACGGACTTGGGCGGCTACACCTTC; CDR3 length: 11; D gene: -; V gene: TRBV20-1; J gene: TRBJ1-2; clone size: few
CDR3 protein: CATLGQIREQYF; CDR3 DNA: TGTGCCACCTTAGGACAGATCCGCGAGCAGTACTTC; CDR3 length: 12; D gene: -; V gene: TRBV6-6; J gene: TRBJ2-7; clone size: -
CDR3 protein: CASSLGEQGPAGELFF; CDR3 DNA: TGCGCCAGCAGCTTGGGGGAACAGGGGCCCGCCGGGGAGCTGTTTTTT; CDR3 length: 16; D gene: TRBD1; V gene: TRBV5-1; J gene: TRBJ2-2; clone size: -
CDR3 protein: CASSLGSPPDNEQFF; CDR3 DNA: TGTGCCAGCAGCTTAGGATCCCCTCCAGACAATGAGCAGTTCTTC; CDR3 length: 15; D gene: -; V gene: TRBV7-6; J gene: TRBJ2-1; clone size: once
CDR3 protein: CASSLSGSGYEQYF; CDR3 DNA: TGCGCCAGCAGCTTAAGCGGGAGTGGGTACGAGCAGTACTTC; CDR3 length: 14; D gene: TRBD2; V gene: TRBV5-1; J gene: TRBJ2-7; clone size: once
CDR3 protein: CASGFGGGITDTQYF; CDR3 DNA: TGTGCCAGCGGCTTCGGGGGGGGAATCACAGATACGCAGTATTTT; CDR3 length: 15; D gene: TRBD2; V gene: TRBV5-4; J gene: TRBJ2-3; clone size: -
CDR3 protein: CASRSGDRGSQPQHF; CDR3 DNA: TGTGCCAGTCGTTCCGGGGACAGGGGATCTCAGCCCCAGCATTTT; CDR3 length: 15; D gene: TRBD1; V gene: TRBV19; J gene: TRBJ1-5; clone size: once
CDR3 protein: CASSLEWLAGGTSTDTQYF; CDR3 DNA: TGTGCCAGCAGCTTGGAGTGGCTAGCGGGGGGTACTAGCACAGATACGCAGTATTTT; CDR3 length: 19; D gene: TRBD2; V gene: TRBV5-6; J gene: TRBJ2-3; clone size: once
CDR3 protein: CASSYPQGRELFF; CDR3 DNA: TGTGCCAGCAGCTACCCCCAGGGTCGCGAGCTGTTTTTT; CDR3 length: 13; D gene: -; V gene: TRBV11-2; J gene: TRBJ2-2; clone size: -
CDR3 protein: CATSRDLFQGRETQYF; CDR3 DNA: TGTGCCACCAGCAGAGATCTTTTCCAGGGCCGAGAGACCCAGTACTTC; CDR3 length: 16; D gene: -; V gene: TRBV15; J gene: TRBJ2-5; clone size: -
CDR3 protein: CASSFLGGPETQYF; CDR3 DNA: TGTGCCAGCAGTTTTTTGGGGGGACCGGAGACCCAGTACTTC; CDR3 length: 14; D gene: -; V gene: TRBV27; J gene: TRBJ2-5; clone size: -
CDR3 protein: CAKLDRAHNTEAFF; CDR3 DNA: TGTGCCAAATTGGACAGAGCCCACAACACTGAAGCTTTCTTT; CDR3 length: 14; D gene: -; V gene: TRBV21-1; J gene: TRBJ1-1; clone size: few
CDR3 protein: CASSHGVRGQETQYF; CDR3 DNA: TGTGCCAGCAGTCACGGTGTACGGGGGCAAGAGACCCAGTACTTC; CDR3 length: 15; D gene: -; V gene: TRBV27; J gene: TRBJ2-5; clone size: -
CDR3 protein: CASSVTSGRIDTQYF; CDR3 DNA: TGTGCCAGCAGCGTCACTAGCGGGAGGATAGATACGCAGTATTTT; CDR3 length: 15; D gene: TRBD2; V gene: TRBV9; J gene: TRBJ2-3; clone size: -
CDR3 protein: CASSNDGLAGAPTDTQYF; CDR3 DNA: TGTGCCAGCAGCAATGACGGACTAGCGGGGGCCCCCACAGATACGCAGTATTTT; CDR3 length: 18; D gene: TRBD2; V gene: TRBV9; J gene: TRBJ2-3; clone size: once
CDR3 protein: CASSLQGSNYEQYF; CDR3 DNA: TGTGCCAGCAGCTTACAGGGCTCCAACTACGAGCAGTACTTC; CDR3 length: 14; D gene: -; V gene: TRBV7-9; J gene: TRBJ2-7; clone size: -
CDR3 protein: CASSLVGQHEAFF; CDR3 DNA: TGTGCCAGCAGCTTGGTTGGACAGCATGAAGCTTTCTTT; CDR3 length: 13; D gene: -; V gene: TRBV5-5; J gene: TRBJ1-1; clone size: once
CDR3 protein: CASSLGASGNIQYF; CDR3 DNA: TGCGCCAGCAGCTTGGGAGCTAGCGGGAACATTCAGTACTTC; CDR3 length: 14; D gene: TRBD2; V gene: TRBV5-1; J gene: TRBJ2-4; clone size: -
CDR3 protein: CASSLDHRGGTEAFF; CDR3 DNA: TGTGCCAGCAGTTTAGATCATCGGGGGGGCACTGAAGCTTTCTTT; CDR3 length: 15; D gene: -; V gene: TRBV27; J gene: TRBJ1-1; clone size: -
CDR3 protein: CASSEGWGSAGYTF; CDR3 DNA: TGTGCCAGCAGCGAGGGGTGGGGTTCAGCTGGCTACACCTTC; CDR3 length: 14; D gene: -; V gene: TRBV9; J gene: TRBJ1-2; clone size: -